These 20 T cell receptor beta chains share one sample of origin, sequenced in a study of STAT3 mutations in large granular lymphocyte leukemia. Study results and caveats: Every T-LGLL patient had at least one immunodominant TCRbeta clonotype.

Here immunoSEQ multiplex PCR was the method, and the copy in TCRdb shows in-frame clones only, minus some. Of tens of thousands of clones in the sample, around 80% are singletons; the top ten hold around 0.43%. These receptors have no identified antigens. Sequenced: PBMCs. Receptors originate from a human donor with T large granular lymphocyte leukemia. Some clones in this sample may be carry-over from other donors' samples.

V is TRBV6-5 and J is TRBJ1-2; the D gene is possibly TRBD1 (6 bases). From germline, CDR1 is MNHEY and CDR2 SVGAGI. This CDR3 is 14 amino acids long. Trimming removed 0 bases at V and 8 bases at J, with 13 bases between. CDR3 sequence: CASSYSDSYMGYTF. CDR3 DNA sequence: TGTGCCAGCAGTTACTCGGACAGTTATATGGGCTACACCTTC.

V and J are TRBV5-1 and TRBJ1-6, with D unresolved. Trimming took off 6 bases at V and 7 bases at J, with 14 bases between the two ends. CDR1 and CDR2 (germline): SGHRS, YFSETQ. This CDR3 is 14 amino acids long. The CDR3 region is CASNSGGNNSPLHF. The CDR3 DNA reads as TGCGCCAGCAATTCGGGAGGGAACAATTCACCCCTCCACTTT.

The rearrangement joins TRBV5-4 to TRBJ2-3; 10 nucleotides align to TRBD2. The CDR3 totals 15 residues. V trimming: 3 bases; J trimming: 1 base; junction bases outside the gene matches: 2. Germline loops: CDR1 SGHNT, CDR2 YYREEE (reference sequence). For the CDR3, the DNA is TGTGCCAGCAGCTCTAGCGGGGGTGGCACAGATACGCAGTATTTT. It codes for CASSSSGGGTDTQYF.

The V and J genes are TRBV11-1 and TRBJ2-5; tentatively, D is TRBD1 (5 bases). V lost 3 bases, J lost 2 bases, and 13 bases lay in between. The germline V gene has CDR1 SGHAT and CDR2 FQDESV (reference sequence). The CDR3 totals 15 residues. CDR3 nucleotide sequence: TGTGCCAGCAGCTTTACACCAGGGAAGCAAGAGACCCAGTACTTC. Encoded protein: CASSFTPGKQETQYF.

The chain employs TRBV10-2 and TRBJ1-1; D is possibly TRBD1 (6 bases). The V and J ends lost 0 bases and 8 bases respectively, with 7 bases between them. The CDR3 has 12 residues. CDR1 is WSHSY, CDR2 SAAADI, per germline. CDR3 amino acids: CASSESDREAFF. The CDR3 nucleotides read TGCGCCAGCAGTGAGTCTGACAGGGAAGCTTTCTTT.

The rearrangement links TRBV18 to TRBJ1-1; D ambiguous. CDR3 length: 13 residues. Germline loops: CDR1 KGHSH, CDR2 LQKENI. With 0 bases removed from V and 5 bases from J, the gap between germline ends came to 7 bases. The CDR3 loop reads CASSPPRETEAFF. The CDR3 nucleotides are TGTGCCAGCTCACCACCGCGGGAAACTGAAGCTTTCTTT.

This chain links TRBV29-1 with TRBJ1-5, with a possible D match to TRBD1 (5 bases). This CDR3 spans 12 amino acids. V was pared by 6 bases and J by 0 bases, with 6 bases between. Germline V gives CDR1 SQVTM, CDR2 ANQGSEA. The CDR3 sequence is CSVGVSNQPQHF. The CDR3 nucleotides are TGCAGCGTGGGGGTTAGCAATCAGCCCCAGCATTTT.

In this sample, this clone turned up a few times. The V call is TRBV6-1, the J call TRBJ2-7; the match to TRBD1 covers 10 bases. J gave up 5 bases and V 2 bases, and 3 bases lay outside the gene matches. Germline assignment: CDR1 MNHNS and CDR2 SASEGT. The CDR3 has 14 residues. CDR3 coding DNA: TGTGCCAGCAGTGAAAGGGACAGGGGAAACGAGCAGTACGTC. It specifies CASSERDRGNEQYV.

In DNA form, the CDR3 reads TGCGCCAGCAGCTCCCAGGGGTCGGGCACAGATACGCAGTATTTT. Amino acids: CASSSQGSGTDTQYF. The V and J genes are TRBV5-1 and TRBJ2-3; TRBD1 is a possible D gene (6 bases). From germline, CDR1 is SGHRS and CDR2 YFSETQ. This CDR3 comprises 15 residues. The germline V and J ends were trimmed by 3 bases and 1 base, with 12 bases remaining between them.

The chain links TRBV6-5 to TRBJ2-1; 9 bases are a match to TRBD1. This CDR3 has 14 residues. The V gene end was trimmed by 5 bases and the J gene end by 9 bases; junction bases not matched to a gene: 8. From germline, CDR1 is MNHEY and CDR2 SVGAGI. CDR3 DNA: TGTGCCAGCAGTAGCAGGACAGGGGCCCGTGAGCAGTTCTTC. Residues: CASSSRTGAREQFF.

The gene calls are TRBV19 and TRBJ1-1; D not resolved. CDR1 and CDR2 from the germline V gene are LNHDA and SQIVND (reference sequence). V was cut by 0 bases and J by 0 bases, with 11 bases left in between. This CDR3 has 16 residues. CDR3 DNA: TGTGCCAGTAGTATAGATCAGAGAGGTCTGAACACTGAAGCTTTCTTT. Protein sequence: CASSIDQRGLNTEAFF. The full variable domain, in which reference TRBV19 and TRBJ1-1 provide the parts outside the CDR3, is DGGITQSPKYLFRKEGQNVTLSCEQNLNHDAMYWYRQDPGQGLRLIYYSQIVNDFQKGDIAEGYSVSREKKESFPLTVTSAQKNPTAFYLCASSIDQRGLNTEAFFGQGTRLTVV.

This clone was counted a few times. This chain links TRBV25-1 with TRBJ1-3; TRBD1 agrees at 7 bases. The J segment lost 4 bases and the V segment lost 10 bases, leaving 10 bases of the junction unmatched. CDR1 and CDR2 from the germline V gene are MGHDK and SYGVNS. This CDR3 spans 14 amino acids. The CDR3 region has the DNA TGTGCCACGGAGGGGGCCGAGGGAGGAAACACCATATATTTT. Translation gives CATEGAEGGNTIYF.

The V call is TRBV19, the J call TRBJ2-5, with 13 bases that match TRBD2. The CDR3 sequence is 16 residues long. V trimming: 4 bases; J trimming: 4 bases; junction bases outside the gene matches: 6. The germline V gene encodes CDR1 LNHDA and CDR2 SQIVND (reference sequence). CDR3 coding DNA: TGTGCCAGTAGTACGGGACTAGCGGGGCCCGGAGAGACCCAGTACTTC. The encoded protein is CASSTGLAGPGETQYF.

CDR3 protein: CASSLGGDREIYGYTF. As DNA, the CDR3 is TGTGCCAGCAGCTTAGGGGGGGACAGGGAAATCTATGGCTACACCTTC. V gene TRBV13 combines with J gene TRBJ1-2; 9 positions match TRBD1. CDR3 length: 16 residues. After removal of 0 bases from V and 4 bases from J, the junction contained 6 bases not matched to a gene. Germline assignment: CDR1 PRHDT and CDR2 FYEKMQ (reference sequence).

This clone was detected only a few times. V is TRBV7-9 and J is TRBJ1-2; the D gene is possibly TRBD1 (6 bases). CDR1 and CDR2 (germline): SEHNR, FQNEAQ (reference sequence). The CDR3 covers 15 residues. The V end was cut by 0 bases, the J end by 7 bases, with 15 bases between. The chain's CDR3 is CASSLAGGPVFGYTF. The CDR3 DNA follows: TGTGCCAGCAGCTTAGCGGGGGGGCCCGTGTTTGGCTACACCTTC.

V and J are TRBV13 and TRBJ1-5; D unresolved. The germline V gene has CDR1 PRHDT and CDR2 FYEKMQ (reference sequence). The CDR3 runs 12 residues. V was pared by 5 bases and J by 3 bases, with 5 bases between. CDR3 sequence: CASSAFNQPQHF. Written as DNA, the CDR3 is TGTGCCAGCAGCGCCTTCAATCAGCCCCAGCATTTT.

V is TRBV10-2 and J is TRBJ1-4; possible D gene TRBD1, 5 bases. V was clipped by 2 bases and J by 4 bases, with 11 bases between them. The CDR3 contains 15 residues. Germline assignment: CDR1 WSHSY and CDR2 SAAADI. The CDR3 spells CASSEGLGLNEKLFF. CDR3 coding DNA: TGCGCCAGCAGTGAGGGACTGGGACTTAATGAAAAACTGTTTTTT.

The chain is built from TRBV5-4 and TRBJ1-1; D might be TRBD1 (5 bases). The CDR3 length is 15 residues. V was trimmed by 3 bases and J by 3 bases, leaving 15 bases between them. CDR1 and CDR2 from the germline V gene are SGHNT and YYREEE (reference sequence). CDR3 sequence: CASSSGGGEDTEAFF. CDR3 DNA: TGTGCCAGCAGCTCGGGTGGGGGAGAAGACACTGAAGCTTTCTTT. The complete variable domain, with remaining parts taken from reference TRBV5-4 and TRBJ1-1, reads ETGVTQSPTHLIKTRGQQVTLRCSSQSGHNTVSWYQQALGQGPQFIFQYYREEENGRGNFPPRFSGLQFPNYSSELNVNALELDDSALYLCASSSGGGEDTEAFFGQGTRLTVV.

This clone appeared a single time. V usage is TRBV5-6 and J usage is TRBJ1-1, with TRBD1 matching 9 bases. CDR1 and CDR2 from the germline V gene are SGHDT and YYEEEE. The CDR3 spans 14 residues. Trimming removed 3 bases from V and 4 bases from J; junction bases left unmatched: 4. CDR3 in DNA: TGTGCCAGCAGCTACGGGACAGGGACCACTGAAGCTTTCTTT. Protein sequence: CASSYGTGTTEAFF.

CDR3 protein: CASRRGSGANVLTF. The CDR3 bases are TGTGCCAGCAGACGGGGCTCTGGGGCCAACGTCCTGACTTTC. The chain uses TRBV28 and TRBJ2-6, with a possible D match to TRBD2 (5 bases). V was clipped by 6 bases and J by 0 bases, with 6 bases between them. The CDR3 is 14 residues long. Germline CDR1 is MDHEN and CDR2 is SYDVKM.